This is a list of T cell receptor beta chains from one sample in a study of lymphopenia after photon versus proton radiotherapy. Profiled with immunoSEQ multiplex PCR; TCRdb holds only in-frame clones, not every one. The profile covers 25,000 to 30,000 clones, with around 81% appearing a single time and roughly a third taken by the ten largest. The material sequenced was peripheral blood, taken from a patient treated with photon-based radiotherapy. The receptors originated from a man aged 50 to 59 with gastric cancer. Each CDR3 is given with its conserved first and last residue. The order of the fields is clone size, V gene, J gene, D gene, CDR3 DNA, CDR3 protein. A D gene is named only where the DNA matches it firmly. Rows give clone size only sometimes, using once, few, many, or a class for an expanded clone.

abundance: few
v_gene: TRBV4-1
j_gene: TRBJ1-2
d_gene: .
CDR3nt: TGCGCCAGCAGCCAAGTGGCAGGAAACTATGGCTACACCTTC
CDR3aa: CASSQVAGNYGYTF

abundance: .
v_gene: TRBV7-6
j_gene: TRBJ1-6
d_gene: TRBD1
CDR3nt: TGTGCCAGCAGCTTAGGACAGGGTGGGAATTCACCCCTCCACTTT
CDR3aa: CASSLGQGGNSPLHF

abundance: .
v_gene: TRBV28
j_gene: TRBJ2-5
d_gene: .
CDR3nt: TGTGCCAGTTACCCCCGTGTGTACCAAGAGACCCAGTACTTC
CDR3aa: CASYPRVYQETQYF

abundance: .
v_gene: TRBV5-8
j_gene: TRBJ1-4
d_gene: .
CDR3nt: TGTGCCAGCAGCTTCTGGGAAAAACTGTTTTTT
CDR3aa: CASSFWEKLFF

abundance: .
v_gene: TRBV23-1
j_gene: TRBJ1-1
d_gene: .
CDR3nt: TGCGCCAGCAGTCACCCACAGATGGGGCTCCTCGATGAAGCTTTCTTT
CDR3aa: CASSHPQMGLLDEAFF

abundance: .
v_gene: TRBV19
j_gene: TRBJ1-6
d_gene: .
CDR3nt: TGTGCCACCACCCCTGGCGCAGGGCACTCACCCCTCCACTTT
CDR3aa: CATTPGAGHSPLHF

abundance: .
v_gene: TRBV12-5
j_gene: TRBJ1-2
d_gene: TRBD1
CDR3nt: TGTGCTAGTGGTTTGAAGGGACAGGGCGACCATGGCTACACCTTC
CDR3aa: CASGLKGQGDHGYTF

abundance: few
v_gene: TRBV11-2
j_gene: TRBJ2-3
d_gene: .
CDR3nt: TGTGCCAGCAGCCTAGGGCGTAGAGCCGAACCGCAGTATTTT
CDR3aa: CASSLGRRAEPQYF

abundance: .
v_gene: TRBV27
j_gene: TRBJ2-5
d_gene: .
CDR3nt: TGTGCCAGCAGTTTGAGGGGGCAAGAGACCCAGTACTTC
CDR3aa: CASSLRGQETQYF

abundance: .
v_gene: TRBV7-3
j_gene: TRBJ1-2
d_gene: .
CDR3nt: TGTGCCAGCAGCTTAGCCTCAGGCTATGGCTACACCTTC
CDR3aa: CASSLASGYGYTF

abundance: .
v_gene: TRBV4-3
j_gene: TRBJ1-6
d_gene: .
CDR3nt: TGCGCCAGCAGCCAAGCGGGGACTAATTCACCCCTCCACTTT
CDR3aa: CASSQAGTNSPLHF

abundance: .
v_gene: TRBV5-5
j_gene: TRBJ1-2
d_gene: .
CDR3nt: TGTGCCAGCCTGAGAGACAGACTTCGAGCTGGCTACACCTTC
CDR3aa: CASLRDRLRAGYTF

abundance: .
v_gene: TRBV5-1
j_gene: TRBJ1-1
d_gene: .
CDR3nt: TGCGCCAGCAGCTTGGATCCCGGCAGGACGAACACTGAAGCTTTCTTT
CDR3aa: CASSLDPGRTNTEAFF

abundance: .
v_gene: TRBV7-9
j_gene: TRBJ2-3
d_gene: .
CDR3nt: TGTGCCAGCAGCTTAGGCGCCGATACGCAGTATTTT
CDR3aa: CASSLGADTQYF

abundance: .
v_gene: TRBV5-1
j_gene: TRBJ2-3
d_gene: .
CDR3nt: TGCGCCAGCAGCTTGTCGACAGGCACAGATACGCAGTATTTT
CDR3aa: CASSLSTGTDTQYF

abundance: .
v_gene: TRBV30
j_gene: TRBJ2-3
d_gene: TRBD1
CDR3nt: TGTGCCTGGAGTGTAACAGGGGCGAGCACAGATACGCAGTATTTT
CDR3aa: CAWSVTGASTDTQYF

abundance: .
v_gene: TRBV6-5
j_gene: TRBJ1-1
d_gene: .
CDR3nt: TGTGCCAGCAGTTACTCGGTGGGGTTGGTGAACACTGAAGCTTTCTTT
CDR3aa: CASSYSVGLVNTEAFF

abundance: .
v_gene: TRBV10-1
j_gene: TRBJ1-1
d_gene: .
CDR3nt: TGCGCCAGCACCGATGGCACTGAAGCTTTCTTT
CDR3aa: CASTDGTEAFF

abundance: .
v_gene: TRBV13
j_gene: TRBJ2-1
d_gene: .
CDR3nt: TGTGCCAGCAGCTTAACCAGGTCCTACAATGAGCAGTTCTTC
CDR3aa: CASSLTRSYNEQFF

abundance: .
v_gene: TRBV30
j_gene: TRBJ1-3
d_gene: .
CDR3nt: TGTGCCTGGATTGACTGGATCAACTCTGGAAACACCATATATTTT
CDR3aa: CAWIDWINSGNTIYF

abundance: .
v_gene: TRBV12-5
j_gene: TRBJ2-2
d_gene: .
CDR3nt: TGTGCTAGTGGTCCCCCAGGGATAGCAGCCGGGGAGCTGTTTTTT
CDR3aa: CASGPPGIAAGELFF

abundance: .
v_gene: TRBV9
j_gene: TRBJ2-5
d_gene: .
CDR3nt: TGTGCCAGCAGCCTTCACTCCAGGGGGAGGGGAGAGACCCAGTACTTC
CDR3aa: CASSLHSRGRGETQYF

abundance: .
v_gene: TRBV18
j_gene: TRBJ1-6
d_gene: .
CDR3nt: TGTGCCAGCTCACTCGGGGGGTATAATTCACCCCTCCACTTT
CDR3aa: CASSLGGYNSPLHF

abundance: few
v_gene: TRBV19
j_gene: TRBJ2-2
d_gene: .
CDR3nt: TGTGCCAGTCGGGGGACCGGGGAGCTGTTTTTT
CDR3aa: CASRGTGELFF

abundance: .
v_gene: TRBV18
j_gene: TRBJ2-3
d_gene: TRBD2
CDR3nt: TGTGCCAGCTCACCTCGGGGGGGGAGCACAGATACGCAGTATTTT
CDR3aa: CASSPRGGSTDTQYF

abundance: few
v_gene: TRBV18
j_gene: TRBJ1-1
d_gene: .
CDR3nt: TGTGCCAGCTCCCCCCCGGTCGGGCGTGAAGCTTTCTTT
CDR3aa: CASSPPVGREAFF

abundance: .
v_gene: TRBV11-2
j_gene: TRBJ1-1
d_gene: .
CDR3nt: TGTGCCAGCAGCCGGGGGGGGCGGAACACTGAAGCTTTCTTT
CDR3aa: CASSRGGRNTEAFF

abundance: .
v_gene: TRBV6-1
j_gene: TRBJ1-2
d_gene: .
CDR3nt: TGTGCCAGCAGTGAACCTGCGATTCAGGGCTACACCTTC
CDR3aa: CASSEPAIQGYTF

abundance: once
v_gene: TRBV25-1
j_gene: TRBJ2-7
d_gene: .
CDR3nt: TGTGCCAGCAGTGTAGGCAGGTCGACCTACGAGCAGTACTTC
CDR3aa: CASSVGRSTYEQYF

abundance: few
v_gene: TRBV30
j_gene: TRBJ1-5
d_gene: TRBD1
CDR3nt: TGTGCCTGGGGGACAGGGGGGCTGAGTCAGCCCCAGCATTTT
CDR3aa: CAWGTGGLSQPQHF

abundance: .
v_gene: TRBV12-5
j_gene: TRBJ2-5
d_gene: .
CDR3nt: TGTGCTAGTGGCCAGGGAGGCGAGACCCAGTACTTC
CDR3aa: CASGQGGETQYF

abundance: once
v_gene: TRBV13
j_gene: TRBJ1-5
d_gene: .
CDR3nt: TGTGCCAGCAGTCGTGGAGGGGCGATGGGCAATCAGCCCCAGCATTTT
CDR3aa: CASSRGGAMGNQPQHF

abundance: .
v_gene: TRBV10-2
j_gene: TRBJ1-4
d_gene: TRBD1
CDR3nt: TGCGCCAGCAGAGCCGACAGGGAGGGCGAAAAACTGTTTTTT
CDR3aa: CASRADREGEKLFF

abundance: .
v_gene: TRBV14
j_gene: TRBJ1-5
d_gene: TRBD1
CDR3nt: TGTGCCAGCAGCCCCCGGACAGGACCCTATCAGCCCCAGCATTTT
CDR3aa: CASSPRTGPYQPQHF

abundance: .
v_gene: TRBV7-6
j_gene: TRBJ2-2
d_gene: .
CDR3nt: TGTGCCAGCAGCACCCGCCCGGGGCAGGGGCCCGGTGAGCTGTTTTTT
CDR3aa: CASSTRPGQGPGELFF

abundance: .
v_gene: TRBV4-3
j_gene: TRBJ1-1
d_gene: .
CDR3nt: TGCGCCAGCAGCCAAGTCGCGGGGATTGAAGCTTTCTTT
CDR3aa: CASSQVAGIEAFF